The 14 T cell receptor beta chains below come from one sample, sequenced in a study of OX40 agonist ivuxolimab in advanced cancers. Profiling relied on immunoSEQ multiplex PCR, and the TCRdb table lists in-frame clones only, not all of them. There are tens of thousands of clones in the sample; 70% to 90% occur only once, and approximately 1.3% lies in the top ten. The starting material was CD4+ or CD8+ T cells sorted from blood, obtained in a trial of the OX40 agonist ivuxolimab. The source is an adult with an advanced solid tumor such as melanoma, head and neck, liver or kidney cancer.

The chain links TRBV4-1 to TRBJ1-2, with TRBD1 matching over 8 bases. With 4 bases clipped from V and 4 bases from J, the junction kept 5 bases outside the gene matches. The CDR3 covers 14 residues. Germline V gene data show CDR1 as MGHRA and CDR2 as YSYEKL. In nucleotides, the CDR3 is TGCGCCAGCAGCCCCCGGCAGGGGGCCTATGGCTACACCTTC. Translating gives CASSPRQGAYGYTF.

CDR3 residues: CASSYLAGVHEQYF. CDR3 in DNA: TGTGCCAGCAGCTACCTGGCGGGGGTACACGAGCAGTACTTC. V is TRBV5-8 and J is TRBJ2-5, with 7 bases aligning to TRBD2. The tail of the sequence fits TRBJ2-7 better, so the J call may be wrong. This CDR3 is 14 amino acids long. Germline lookup yields CDR1 SGHTS and CDR2 YDEGEE.

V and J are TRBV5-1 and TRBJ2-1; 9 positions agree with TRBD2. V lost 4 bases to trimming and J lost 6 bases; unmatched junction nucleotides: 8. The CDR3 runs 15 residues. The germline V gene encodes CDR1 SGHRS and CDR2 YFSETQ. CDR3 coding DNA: TGCGCCAGCAGCATGGTAGCGGGAGAGGTCAATGAGCAGTTCTTC. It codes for CASSMVAGEVNEQFF.

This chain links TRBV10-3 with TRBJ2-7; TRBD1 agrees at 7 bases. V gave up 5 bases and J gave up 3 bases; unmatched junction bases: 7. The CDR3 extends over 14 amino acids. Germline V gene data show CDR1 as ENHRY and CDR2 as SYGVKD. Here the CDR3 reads CAISRQGTGYEQYF. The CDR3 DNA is TGTGCCATCAGTCGACAGGGAACGGGCTACGAGCAGTACTTC.

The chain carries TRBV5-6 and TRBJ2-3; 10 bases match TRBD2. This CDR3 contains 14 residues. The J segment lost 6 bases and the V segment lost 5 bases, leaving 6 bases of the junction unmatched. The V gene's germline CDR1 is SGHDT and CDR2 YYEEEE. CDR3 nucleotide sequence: TGTGCCAGCAGTTTAGCGGGAGGCCGGGATACGCAGTATTTT. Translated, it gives CASSLAGGRDTQYF.

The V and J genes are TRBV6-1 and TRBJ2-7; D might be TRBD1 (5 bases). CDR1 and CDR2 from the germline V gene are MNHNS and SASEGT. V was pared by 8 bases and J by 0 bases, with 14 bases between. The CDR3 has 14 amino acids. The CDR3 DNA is TGTGCCAGCGACCTGGCAGGGATCTCCTACGAGCAGTACTTC. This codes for CASDLAGISYEQYF.

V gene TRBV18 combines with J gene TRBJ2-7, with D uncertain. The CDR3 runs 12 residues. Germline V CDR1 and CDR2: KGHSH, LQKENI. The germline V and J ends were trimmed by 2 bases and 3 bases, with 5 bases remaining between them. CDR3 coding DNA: TGTGCCAGCTCACCAAGTCTCTACGAGCAGTACTTC. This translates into CASSPSLYEQYF.

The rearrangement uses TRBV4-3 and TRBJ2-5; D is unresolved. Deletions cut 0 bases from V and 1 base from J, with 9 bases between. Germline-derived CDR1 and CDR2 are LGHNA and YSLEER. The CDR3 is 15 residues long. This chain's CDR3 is CASSQDINTQETQYF. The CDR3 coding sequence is TGCGCCAGCAGCCAAGATATAAACACCCAAGAGACCCAGTACTTC.

CDR3: CASTGTSGPYNEQFF. The CDR3 DNA follows: TGTGCCAGCACAGGGACTAGCGGACCGTACAATGAGCAGTTCTTC. The rearrangement links TRBV2 to TRBJ2-1; 11 positions match TRBD2. The CDR3 sequence is 15 residues long. V lost 7 bases and J lost 4; bases outside the gene matches: 6. Looked up from germline, CDR1 is SNHLY and CDR2 is FYNNEI.

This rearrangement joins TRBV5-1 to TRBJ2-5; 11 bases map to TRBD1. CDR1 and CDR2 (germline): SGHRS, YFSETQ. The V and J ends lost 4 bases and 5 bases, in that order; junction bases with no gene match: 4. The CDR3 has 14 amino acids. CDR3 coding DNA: TGCGCCAGCAGCCACGGGACAGGGGGTGAGACCCAGTACTTC. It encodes CASSHGTGGETQYF.

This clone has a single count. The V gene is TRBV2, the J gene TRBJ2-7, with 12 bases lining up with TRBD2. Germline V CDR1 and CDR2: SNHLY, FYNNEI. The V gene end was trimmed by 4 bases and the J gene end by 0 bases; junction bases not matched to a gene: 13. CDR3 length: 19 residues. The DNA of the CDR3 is TGTGCCAGCAGTGGACCACAGGCCTCTAGCGGGAGGGCCTCCTACGAGCAGTACTTC. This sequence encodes CASSGPQASSGRASYEQYF. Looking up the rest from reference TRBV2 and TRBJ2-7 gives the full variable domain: EPEVTQTPSHQVTQMGQEVILRCVPISNHLYFYWYRQILGQKVEFLVSFYNNEISEKSEIFDDQFSVERPDGSNFTLKIRSTKLEDSAMYFCASSGPQASSGRASYEQYFGPGTRLTVT.

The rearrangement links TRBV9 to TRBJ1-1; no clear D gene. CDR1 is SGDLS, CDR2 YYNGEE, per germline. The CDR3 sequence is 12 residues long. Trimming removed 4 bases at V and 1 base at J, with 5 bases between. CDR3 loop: CASSSGNTEAFF. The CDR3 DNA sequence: TGTGCCAGCAGCTCCGGGAACACTGAAGCTTTCTTT.

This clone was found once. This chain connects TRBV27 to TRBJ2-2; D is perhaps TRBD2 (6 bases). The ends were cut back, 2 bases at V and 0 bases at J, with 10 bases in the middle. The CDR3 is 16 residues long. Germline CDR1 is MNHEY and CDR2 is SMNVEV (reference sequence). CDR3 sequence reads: CASSLVGTSNTGELFF. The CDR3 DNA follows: TGTGCCAGCAGTTTAGTCGGGACTTCGAACACCGGGGAGCTGTTTTTT.

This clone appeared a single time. CDR3 sequence reads: CASSSQGRHTEAFF. The CDR3 coding sequence is TGTGCCAGCAGTTCACAGGGAAGGCACACTGAAGCTTTCTTT. J is TRBJ1-1 and V is TRBV6-5; D is possibly TRBD1 (6 bases). Trimming removed 4 bases from V and 3 bases from J, with 12 bases in between. The CDR3 totals 14 residues. Germline lookup yields CDR1 MNHEY and CDR2 SVGAGI.